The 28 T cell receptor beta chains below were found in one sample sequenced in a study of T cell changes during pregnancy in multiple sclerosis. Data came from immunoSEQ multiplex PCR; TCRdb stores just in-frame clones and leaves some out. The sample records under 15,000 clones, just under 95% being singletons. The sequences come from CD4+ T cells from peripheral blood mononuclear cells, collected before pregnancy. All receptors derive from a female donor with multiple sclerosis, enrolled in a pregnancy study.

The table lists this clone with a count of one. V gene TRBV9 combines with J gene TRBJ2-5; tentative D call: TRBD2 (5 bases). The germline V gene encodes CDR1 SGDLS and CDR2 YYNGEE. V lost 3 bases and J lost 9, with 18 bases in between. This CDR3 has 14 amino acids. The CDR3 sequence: CASSADSKPTSQYF. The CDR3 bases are TGTGCCAGCAGCGCGGACTCCAAACCTACCTCCCAGTACTTC.

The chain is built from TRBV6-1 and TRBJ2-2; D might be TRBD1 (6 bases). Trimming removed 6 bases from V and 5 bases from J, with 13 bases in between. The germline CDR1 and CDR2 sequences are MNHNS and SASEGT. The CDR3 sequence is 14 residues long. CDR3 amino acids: CASRRAGETGELFF. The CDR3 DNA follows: TGTGCCAGCAGGAGGGCAGGGGAAACCGGGGAGCTGTTTTTT.

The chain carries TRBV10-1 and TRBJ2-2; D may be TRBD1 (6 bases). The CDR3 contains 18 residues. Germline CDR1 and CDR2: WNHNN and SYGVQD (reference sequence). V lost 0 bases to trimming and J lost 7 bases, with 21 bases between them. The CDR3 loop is CASSESSLRDTRFGELFF. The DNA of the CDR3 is TGCGCCAGCAGTGAGTCGTCGCTACGGGACACCCGCTTCGGGGAGCTGTTTTTT.

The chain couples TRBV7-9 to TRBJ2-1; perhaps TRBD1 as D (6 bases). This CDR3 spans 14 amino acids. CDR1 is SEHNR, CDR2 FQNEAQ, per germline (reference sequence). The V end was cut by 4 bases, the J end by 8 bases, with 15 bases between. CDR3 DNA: TGTGCCAGCAGCTATGGACAGTATAGCGATGAGCAGTTCTTC. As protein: CASSYGQYSDEQFF.

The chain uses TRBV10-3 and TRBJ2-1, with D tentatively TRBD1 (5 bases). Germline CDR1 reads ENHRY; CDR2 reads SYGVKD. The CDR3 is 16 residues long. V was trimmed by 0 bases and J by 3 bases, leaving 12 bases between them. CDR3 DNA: TGTGCCATCAGTGAGTCCCAGGGTGTACTCTACAATGAGCAGTTCTTC. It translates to CAISESQGVLYNEQFF.

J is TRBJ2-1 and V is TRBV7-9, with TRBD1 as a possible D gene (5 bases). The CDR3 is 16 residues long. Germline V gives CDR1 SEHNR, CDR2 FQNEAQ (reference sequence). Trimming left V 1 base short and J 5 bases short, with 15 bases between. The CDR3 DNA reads TGTGCCAGCAGCTTAGGGGGCGTCGATGGGGACAATGAGCAGTTCTTC. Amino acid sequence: CASSLGGVDGDNEQFF. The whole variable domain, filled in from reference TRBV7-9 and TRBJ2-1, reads DTGVSQNPRHKITKRGQNVTFRCDPISEHNRLYWYRQTLGQGPEFLTYFQNEAQLEKSRLLSDRFSAERPKGSFSTLEIQRTEQGDSAMYLCASSLGGVDGDNEQFFGPGTRLTVL.

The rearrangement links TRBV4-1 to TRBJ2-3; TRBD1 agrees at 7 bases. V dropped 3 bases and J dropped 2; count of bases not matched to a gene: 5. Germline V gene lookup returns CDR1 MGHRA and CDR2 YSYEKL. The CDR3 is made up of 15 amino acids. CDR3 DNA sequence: TGCGCCAGCAGCCAGCACGGGACAGCCACAGATACGCAGTATTTT. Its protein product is CASSQHGTATDTQYF.

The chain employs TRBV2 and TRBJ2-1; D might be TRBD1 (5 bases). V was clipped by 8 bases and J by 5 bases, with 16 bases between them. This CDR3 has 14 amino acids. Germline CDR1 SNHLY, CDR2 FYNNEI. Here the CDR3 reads CASGINRSNNEQFF. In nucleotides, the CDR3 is TGTGCCAGCGGGATCAACAGGTCGAACAATGAGCAGTTCTTC.

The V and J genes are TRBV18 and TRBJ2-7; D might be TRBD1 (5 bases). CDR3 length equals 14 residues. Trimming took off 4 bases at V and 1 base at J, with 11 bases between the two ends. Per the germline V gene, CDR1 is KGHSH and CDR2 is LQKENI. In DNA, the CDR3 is TGTGCCAGCTCACTGACAGTAGATTCCTACGAGCAGTACTTC. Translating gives CASSLTVDSYEQYF.

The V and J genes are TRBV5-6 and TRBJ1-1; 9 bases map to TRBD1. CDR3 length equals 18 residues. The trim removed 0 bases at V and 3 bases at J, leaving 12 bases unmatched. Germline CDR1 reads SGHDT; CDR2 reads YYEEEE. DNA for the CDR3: TGTGCCAGCAGCTTGGGCGTGGTGCGACAGGGGGGGGACACTGAAGCTTTCTTT. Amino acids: CASSLGVVRQGGDTEAFF.

The CDR3 nucleotides are TGTGTCGTGGGAGTGGCGGGGGGGGCAGATACGCAGTATTTT. Protein: CVVGVAGGADTQYF. The V and J genes are TRBV6-5 and TRBJ2-3; 9 bases align to TRBD2. In germline, CDR1 is MNHEY, CDR2 SVGAGI. This CDR3 comprises 14 residues.

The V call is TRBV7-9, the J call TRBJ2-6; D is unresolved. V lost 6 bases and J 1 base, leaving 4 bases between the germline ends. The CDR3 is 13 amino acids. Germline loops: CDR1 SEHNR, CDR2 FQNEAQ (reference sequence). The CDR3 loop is CASSPSGANVLTF. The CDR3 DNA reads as TGTGCCAGCAGTCCATCTGGGGCCAACGTCCTGACTTTC.

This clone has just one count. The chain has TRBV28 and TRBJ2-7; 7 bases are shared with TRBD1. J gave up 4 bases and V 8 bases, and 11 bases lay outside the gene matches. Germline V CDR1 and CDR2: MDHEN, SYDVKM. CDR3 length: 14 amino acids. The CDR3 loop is CASRKDRDWYEQYF. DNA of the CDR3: TGTGCCAGCCGCAAAGACAGGGATTGGTACGAGCAGTACTTC.

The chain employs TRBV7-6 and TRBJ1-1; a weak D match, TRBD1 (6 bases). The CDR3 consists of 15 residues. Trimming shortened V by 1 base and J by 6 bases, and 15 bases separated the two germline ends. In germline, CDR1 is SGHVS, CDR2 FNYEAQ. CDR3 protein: CASSLEYRDRAEAFF. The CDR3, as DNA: TGTGCCAGCAGCTTAGAATACAGGGACCGGGCTGAAGCTTTCTTT.

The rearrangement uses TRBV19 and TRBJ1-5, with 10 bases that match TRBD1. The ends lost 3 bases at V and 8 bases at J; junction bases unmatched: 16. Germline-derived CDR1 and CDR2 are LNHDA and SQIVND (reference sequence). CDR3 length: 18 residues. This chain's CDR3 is CASSMEDRGTSPRKPQHF. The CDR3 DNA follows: TGTGCCAGTAGTATGGAGGACAGGGGGACTTCTCCCAGAAAGCCCCAGCATTTT.

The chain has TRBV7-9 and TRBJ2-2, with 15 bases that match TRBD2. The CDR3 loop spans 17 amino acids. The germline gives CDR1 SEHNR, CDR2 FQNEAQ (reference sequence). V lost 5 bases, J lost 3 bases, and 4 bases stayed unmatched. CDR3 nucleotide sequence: TGTGCCAGCAGCGGGACTAGCGGGGGGCCCGACACCGGGGAGCTGTTTTTT. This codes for CASSGTSGGPDTGELFF.

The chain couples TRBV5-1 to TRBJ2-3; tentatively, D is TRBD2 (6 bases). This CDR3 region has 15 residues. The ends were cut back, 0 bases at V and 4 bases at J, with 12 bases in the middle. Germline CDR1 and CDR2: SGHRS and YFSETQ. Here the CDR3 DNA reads TGCGCCAGCAGCTTGGTTTCTAGCGTGGCAGATACGCAGTATTTT. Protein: CASSLVSSVADTQYF.

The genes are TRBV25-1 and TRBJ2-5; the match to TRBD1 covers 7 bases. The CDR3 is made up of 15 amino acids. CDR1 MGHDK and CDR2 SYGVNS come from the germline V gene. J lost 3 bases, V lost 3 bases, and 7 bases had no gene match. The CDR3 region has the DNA TGTGCCAGCAGTGAGGTAGACAGGGATAAAGAGACCCAGTACTTC. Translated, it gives CASSEVDRDKETQYF.

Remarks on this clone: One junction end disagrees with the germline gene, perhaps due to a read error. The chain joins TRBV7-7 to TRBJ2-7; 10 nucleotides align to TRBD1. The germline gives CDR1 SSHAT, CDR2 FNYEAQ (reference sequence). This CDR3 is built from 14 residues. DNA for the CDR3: TGTGCTAGCAGCTTGGACGGGACAGGGGCCGAGCAGTACTTC. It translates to CASSLDGTGAEQYF.

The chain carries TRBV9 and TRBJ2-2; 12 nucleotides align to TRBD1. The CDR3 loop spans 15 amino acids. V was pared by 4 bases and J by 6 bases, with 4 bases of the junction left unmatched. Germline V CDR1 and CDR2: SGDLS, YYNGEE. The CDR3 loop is CASSPGTGGSGELFF. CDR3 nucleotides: TGTGCCAGCAGCCCCGGGACAGGGGGCTCCGGGGAGCTGTTTTTT.

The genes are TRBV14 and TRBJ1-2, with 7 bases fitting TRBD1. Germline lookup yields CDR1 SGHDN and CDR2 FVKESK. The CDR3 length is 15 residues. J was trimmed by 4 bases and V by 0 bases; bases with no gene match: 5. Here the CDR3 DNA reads TGTGCCAGCAGCCAAGATCCAGGACAGGTCTATGGCTACACCTTC. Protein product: CASSQDPGQVYGYTF.

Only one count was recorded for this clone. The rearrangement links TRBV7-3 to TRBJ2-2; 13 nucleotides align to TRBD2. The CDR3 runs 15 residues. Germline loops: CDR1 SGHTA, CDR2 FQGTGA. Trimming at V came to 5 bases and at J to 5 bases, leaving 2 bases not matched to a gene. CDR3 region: CASSRGLAGTGELFF. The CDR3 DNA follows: TGTGCCAGCAGCCGGGGACTAGCGGGGACCGGGGAGCTGTTTTTT.

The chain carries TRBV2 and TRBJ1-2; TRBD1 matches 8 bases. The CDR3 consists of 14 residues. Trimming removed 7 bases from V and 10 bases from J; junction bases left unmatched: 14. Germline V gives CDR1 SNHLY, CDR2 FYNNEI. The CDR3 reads CASTRLSGGEIYTF. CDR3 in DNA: TGTGCCAGCACTCGATTGTCAGGGGGCGAAATCTACACCTTC.

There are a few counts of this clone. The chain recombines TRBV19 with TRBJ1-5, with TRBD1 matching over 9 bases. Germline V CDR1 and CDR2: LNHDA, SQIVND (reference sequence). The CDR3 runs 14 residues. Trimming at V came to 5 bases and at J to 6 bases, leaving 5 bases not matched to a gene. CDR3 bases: TGTGCCAGTAGTGCCGACAGGGGGGCTCAGCCCCAGCATTTT. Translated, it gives CASSADRGAQPQHF.

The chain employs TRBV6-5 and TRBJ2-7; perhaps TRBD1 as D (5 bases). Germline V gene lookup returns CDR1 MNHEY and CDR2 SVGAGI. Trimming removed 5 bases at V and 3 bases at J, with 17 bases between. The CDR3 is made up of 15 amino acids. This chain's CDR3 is CASSPTGVRGYEQYF. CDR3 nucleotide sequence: TGTGCCAGCAGTCCTACAGGAGTGAGAGGCTACGAGCAGTACTTC.

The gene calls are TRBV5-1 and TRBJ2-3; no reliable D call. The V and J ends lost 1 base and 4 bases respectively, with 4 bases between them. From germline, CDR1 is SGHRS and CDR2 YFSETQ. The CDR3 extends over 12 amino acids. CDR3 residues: CASSLQSDTQYF. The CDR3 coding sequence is TGCGCCAGCAGCTTGCAGTCAGATACGCAGTATTTT.

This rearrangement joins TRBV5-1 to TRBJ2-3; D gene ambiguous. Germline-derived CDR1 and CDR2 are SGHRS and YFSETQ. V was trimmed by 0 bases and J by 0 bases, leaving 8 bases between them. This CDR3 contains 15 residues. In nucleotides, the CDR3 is TGCGCCAGCAGCTTGGACTCCTTGAGCACAGATACGCAGTATTTT. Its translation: CASSLDSLSTDTQYF. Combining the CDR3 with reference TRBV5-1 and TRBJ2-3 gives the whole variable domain KAGVTQTPRYLIKTRGQQVTLSCSPISGHRSVSWYQQTPGQGLQFLFEYFSETQRNKGNFPGRFSGRQFSNSRSEMNVSTLELGDSALYLCASSLDSLSTDTQYFGPGTRLTVL.

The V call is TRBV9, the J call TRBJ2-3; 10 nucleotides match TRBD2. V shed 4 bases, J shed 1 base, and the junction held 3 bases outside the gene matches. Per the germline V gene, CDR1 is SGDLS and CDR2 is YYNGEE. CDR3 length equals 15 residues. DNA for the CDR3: TGTGCCAGCAGCTTCGGGACTAGCGGCACAGATACGCAGTATTTT. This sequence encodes CASSFGTSGTDTQYF. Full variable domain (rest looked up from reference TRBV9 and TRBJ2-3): DSGVTQTPKHLITATGQRVTLRCSPRSGDLSVYWYQQSLDQGLQFLIQYYNGEERAKGNILERFSAQQFPDLHSELNLSSLELGDSALYFCASSFGTSGTDTQYFGPGTRLTVL.